This TCR beta chain was obtained from a study of blood T cell repertoires in COVID-19. Study overall: Sources were T cells, B-cell-depleted T cells, or PBMCs; the material itself was cDNA or gDNA.

Data came from immunoSEQ multiplex PCR; TCRdb stores just in-frame clones and leaves some out. The table lists tens of thousands of clones, approximately 83% of them singletons. This CDR3 spans 15 amino acids. Trimming at V came to 0 bases and at J to 7 bases, leaving 5 bases not matched to a gene. Germline CDR1 SGHTS, CDR2 YDEGEE. The chain recombines TRBV5-8 with TRBJ2-1; 9 nucleotides line up with TRBD2. Sequenced sample: peripheral blood. The clonotype originates from a man between 65 and 85 years old with acute or convalescent COVID-19. CDR3 in amino acids: CASSLGLREGNEQFF. CDR3 bases: TGTGCCAGCAGCTTGGGTTTGCGGGAGGGAAATGAGCAGTTCTTC.